Here is one T cell receptor (beta chain) with its context. No antigen is known for it. cDNA libraries for TCR alpha and TCR beta, carrying sample barcodes and UMIs, came from 5'RACE with constant-segment primers. TCRdb ran MiXCR on the 5' RACE reads and lists one entry per CDR3 protein. The sample holds approximately 190,000 distinct CDR3 sequences, around 17% seen once. The sample originates from a study of T-cell memory formation after mild COVID-19. Overall study: For the most part, TCR clusters were specific to one donor.

CDR3 length equals 12 residues. V was cut by 5 bases and J by 4 bases, with 6 bases left in between. Study outcomes and limitations: CD4+ contracting clones were found mainly in CM and EM, and CD8+ ones in EMRA. The study detected some responding clones in pre-infection memory, suggesting cross-reactive memory joined.

The sample taken for sequencing was PBMCs or a T cell subset sorted from them (not recorded which). The source of this sequence is an adult woman who had mild COVID-19 (a few samples of this study predate the infection). Cell type and time point are not known. The gene calls are TRBV12-3 or TRBV12-4 and TRBJ2-1; D perhaps matches TRBD1 (5 bases). In DNA form, the CDR3 reads TGTGCCAGCAGTCGACAGTACAATGAGCAGTTCTTC. It codes for CASSRQYNEQFF.